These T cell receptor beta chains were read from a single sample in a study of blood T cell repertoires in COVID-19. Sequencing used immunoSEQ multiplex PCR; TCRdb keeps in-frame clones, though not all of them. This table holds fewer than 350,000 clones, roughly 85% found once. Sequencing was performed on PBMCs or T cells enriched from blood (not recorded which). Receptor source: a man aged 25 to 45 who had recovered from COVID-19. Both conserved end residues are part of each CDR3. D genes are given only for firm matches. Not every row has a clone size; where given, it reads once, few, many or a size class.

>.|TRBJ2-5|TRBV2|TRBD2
CASRDQRGGQETQYF
TGTGCCAGCAGGGACCAGCGGGGGGGTCAAGAGACCCAGTACTTC
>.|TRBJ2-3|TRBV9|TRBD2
CASSPLAGGSTDTQYF
TGTGCCAGCAGCCCTCTAGCGGGGGGTAGCACAGATACGCAGTATTTT
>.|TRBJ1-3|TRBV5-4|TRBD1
CASSWGQPGNTIYF
TGTGCCAGCAGCTGGGGACAGCCGGGAAACACCATATATTTT
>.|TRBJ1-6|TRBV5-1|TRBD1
CASRSGTGGANSPLHF
TGCGCCAGCAGATCCGGGACAGGGGGCGCGAATTCACCCCTCCACTTT
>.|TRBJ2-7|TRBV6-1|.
CASSDNLEGDISYEQYF
TGTGCCAGCAGTGACAACCTAGAAGGGGACATCTCCTACGAGCAGTACTTC
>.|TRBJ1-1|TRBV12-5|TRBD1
CASAFVVTKGQPNTEAFF
TGTGCTAGTGCATTTGTAGTAACTAAGGGACAGCCGAACACTGAAGCTTTCTTT
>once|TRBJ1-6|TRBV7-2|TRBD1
CASSLGQDNSPLHF
TGTGCCAGCAGCTTGGGACAGGATAATTCACCCCTCCACTTT
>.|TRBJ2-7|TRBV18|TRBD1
CASSGQGDHEQYF
TGTGCCAGCTCCGGACAGGGAGATCACGAGCAGTACTTC
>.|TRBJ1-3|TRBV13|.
CASSLAGVSGNTIYF
TGTGCCAGCAGCTTAGCAGGGGTCTCTGGAAACACCATATATTTT
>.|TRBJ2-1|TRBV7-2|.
CASSLADLALSEQFF
TGTGCCAGCAGCTTAGCGGACCTAGCACTTTCTGAGCAGTTCTTC
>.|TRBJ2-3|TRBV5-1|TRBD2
CASTGSGGATDTQYF
TGCGCCAGCACAGGGAGCGGGGGGGCCACAGATACGCAGTATTTT
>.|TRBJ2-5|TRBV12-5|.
CASGLVLTSQETQYF
TGTGCTAGTGGTTTGGTATTAACAAGCCAAGAGACCCAGTACTTC
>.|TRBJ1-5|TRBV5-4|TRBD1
CASREGGGQGEGQPQHF
TGTGCCAGCAGGGAGGGAGGGGGACAGGGAGAGGGTCAGCCCCAGCATTTT
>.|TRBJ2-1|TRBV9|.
CASSVDTGFNEQFF
TGTGCCAGCAGCGTAGACACAGGGTTTAATGAGCAGTTCTTC
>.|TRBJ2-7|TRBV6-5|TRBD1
CASRDRVYEQYF
TGTGCCAGCCGGGACAGGGTCTACGAGCAGTACTTC
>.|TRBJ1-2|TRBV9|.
CASSSLGGNHGYTF
TGTGCCAGCAGCTCATTGGGAGGGAACCATGGCTACACCTTC
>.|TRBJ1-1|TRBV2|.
CASSGAEYTEAFF
TGTGCCAGCAGTGGGGCCGAGTACACTGAAGCTTTCTTT